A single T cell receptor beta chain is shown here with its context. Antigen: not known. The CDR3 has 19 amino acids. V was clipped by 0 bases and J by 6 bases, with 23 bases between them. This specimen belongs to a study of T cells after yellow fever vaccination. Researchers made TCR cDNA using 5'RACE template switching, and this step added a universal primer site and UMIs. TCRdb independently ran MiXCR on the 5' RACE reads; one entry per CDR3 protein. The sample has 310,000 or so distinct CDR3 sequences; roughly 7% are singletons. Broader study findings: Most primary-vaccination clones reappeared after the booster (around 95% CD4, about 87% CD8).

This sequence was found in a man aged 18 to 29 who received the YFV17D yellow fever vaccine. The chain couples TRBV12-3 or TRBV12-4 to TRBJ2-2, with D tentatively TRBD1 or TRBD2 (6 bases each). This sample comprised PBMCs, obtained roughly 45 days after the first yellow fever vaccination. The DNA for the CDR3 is TGTGCCAGCAGTTTAGCGCATCCGTCTAGCAGGGGAGGACCCGGGGAGCTGTTTTTT. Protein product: CASSLAHPSSRGGPGELFF.